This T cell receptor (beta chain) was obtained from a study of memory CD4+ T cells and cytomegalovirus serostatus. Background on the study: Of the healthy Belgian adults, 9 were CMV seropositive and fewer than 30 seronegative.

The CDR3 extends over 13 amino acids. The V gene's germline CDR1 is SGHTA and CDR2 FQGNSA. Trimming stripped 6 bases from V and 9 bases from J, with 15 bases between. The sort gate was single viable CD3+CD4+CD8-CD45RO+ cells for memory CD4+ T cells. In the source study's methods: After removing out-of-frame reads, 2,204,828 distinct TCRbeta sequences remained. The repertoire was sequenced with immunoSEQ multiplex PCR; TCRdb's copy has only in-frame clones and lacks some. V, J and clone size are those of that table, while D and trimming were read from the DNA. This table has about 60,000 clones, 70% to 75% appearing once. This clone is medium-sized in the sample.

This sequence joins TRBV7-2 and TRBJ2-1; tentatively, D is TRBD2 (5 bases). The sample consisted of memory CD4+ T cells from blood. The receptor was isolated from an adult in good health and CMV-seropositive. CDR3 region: CASSWGEGVEQFF. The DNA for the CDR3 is TGTGCCAGCAGTTGGGGAGAGGGCGTTGAGCAGTTCTTC.